This is a list of T cell receptor beta chains from one sample in a study of chemoradiotherapy in HPV16-positive cancers. Clones were sequenced by immunoSEQ multiplex PCR, and TCRdb holds only the in-frame ones, with some missing. Seen here are 5,400 or so clones, 85% observed once, and the top ten hold roughly 9.9%. Source: tumor tissue, taken from a patient who underwent chemoradiotherapy. These receptor sequences come from a human donor with HPV-associated anogenital cancer. Both conserved end residues are part of each CDR3. The D gene is left open where the match is weak. The listing skips clone size in some rows; elsewhere it reads once, few, many or a size class.

cdr3_nt cdr3_aa d_call clone_size j_call cdr3_length v_call
TGCGCCAGCAGCCAAGAATTAACATCTCTCGGGAACACTGAAGCTTTCTTT CASSQELTSLGNTEAFF - - TRBJ1-1 17 TRBV4-1
TGTGCCAGCAGCTTGAGCCGCAAAGGCCCCCAAGATACGCAGTATTTT CASSLSRKGPQDTQYF - - TRBJ2-3 16 TRBV5-4
TGTGCCAGCAGCTTAGATGGTAGCGGGGGGTACAATGAGCAGTTCTTC CASSLDGSGGYNEQFF TRBD2 - TRBJ2-1 16 TRBV11-3
TGTGCCAGTACAATCTGGGACAGGGGGCCTGGGGCCAACGTCCTGACTTTC CASTIWDRGPGANVLTF TRBD1 - TRBJ2-6 17 TRBV19
TGTGCCAGCAGCTTTCTCAGTCGCCTTGGTGGCTACACCTTC CASSFLSRLGGYTF - once TRBJ1-2 14 TRBV4-2
TGTGCCAGCAGCTTGTCGTTGGACAGGGTGGATGGAAACACCATATATTTT CASSLSLDRVDGNTIYF TRBD1 few TRBJ1-3 17 TRBV5-8
TGTGCCAGCAGTGAAGCGCTTGAGGGGGGCCCGCTCTTC CASSEALEGGPLF - - TRBJ2-1 13 TRBV2
TGTGCCAGCAGCGTAGACAGGTCCGGGGGTGAGCAGTTCTTC CASSVDRSGGEQFF - - TRBJ2-1 14 TRBV9
TGTGCCAGCAGTTTGGCCAGAGACCTTTCCTACGAGCAGTACTTC CASSLARDLSYEQYF - - TRBJ2-7 15 TRBV28
TGTGCCAGCAGCGTAAACAACGCAGATACGCAGTATTTT CASSVNNADTQYF - once TRBJ2-3 13 TRBV9
TGTGCCAGCAGCCTCTCGGGGACAAATGGCTACACCTTC CASSLSGTNGYTF - few TRBJ1-2 13 TRBV6-5
TGTGCCTGGAGTCCCGGAGACTATAGAGGCAGGACCATATATTTT CAWSPGDYRGRTIYF - - TRBJ1-3 15 TRBV30
TGTGCCTGGACGCGAGGGCGTGGCGTCACTGAAGCTTTCTTT CAWTRGRGVTEAFF - - TRBJ1-1 14 TRBV30
TGTGCCAGCTCACCGGACCATGGGGGGAAAACCCAGTACTTC CASSPDHGGKTQYF - - TRBJ2-5 14 TRBV18
TGTGCCAGCAGTCAGATACAAACACTAAACATTCAGTACTTC CASSQIQTLNIQYF - - TRBJ2-4 14 TRBV27
TGTGCCAGCAGTTCTCTCACTGAAGCTTTCTTT CASSSLTEAFF - large TRBJ1-1 11 TRBV6-5
TGTGCCAGCAGTTCGGGACTGCAGGGGAACACCGGGGAGCTGTTTTTT CASSSGLQGNTGELFF - - TRBJ2-2 16 TRBV6-5
TGTGCCAGCAGCTTATTCCCCAGGGAGAGGGGTCAGCCCCAGCATTTT CASSLFPRERGQPQHF - - TRBJ1-5 16 TRBV7-2
TGCGCCAGCAGCTTCGAGGGATACTCCTATGGCTACACCTTC CASSFEGYSYGYTF - few TRBJ1-2 14 TRBV5-1
TGCGCCAGCAGCTTGGGAGTAGGGGGATCACCCCTCCACTTT CASSLGVGGSPLHF - - TRBJ1-6 14 TRBV5-1
TGTGCCAGCAGCCCTACCCGATCGGACCACAATGAGCAGTTCTTC CASSPTRSDHNEQFF - - TRBJ2-1 15 TRBV7-3
TGCGCCAGCAGCTTGGTTCTGACAGGCAACACCGGGGAGCTGTTTTTT CASSLVLTGNTGELFF - - TRBJ2-2 16 TRBV5-1
TGTGCCAGCAGCTACGGGGCTACGCAGTATTTT CASSYGATQYF - - TRBJ2-3 11 TRBV27
TGCGCCAGCAGTGAGTCCGGGGTGGGTGAAAAACTGTTTTTT CASSESGVGEKLFF - - TRBJ1-4 14 TRBV10-2
TGTGCCAGCAGTCCCCGTCCGACAGGGGGGATGGCCCAAGAGACCCAGTACTTC CASSPRPTGGMAQETQYF TRBD1 - TRBJ2-5 18 TRBV27
TGTGCCAGCAGCTTAGCAGGGGGCGATGAGCAGTTCTTC CASSLAGGDEQFF TRBD1 - TRBJ2-1 13 TRBV7-2